Described below is a single T cell receptor beta chain sequence and its context. Its antigen is unknown. Its ends do not fully match the called genes, so a read error is possible. This sample was included in a study of tumor-infiltrating lymphocytes in primary liver carcinoma. Background on the study: Tumors were staged T1-T3 N0M0 and measured 4.2 to 10 cm across. The study obtained roughly 3.5 to 7.13 million productive TCRbeta reads per sample, similar across tissue types.

With a constant-region primer, TCR beta cDNA was made from 450 to 550 ng of total RNA. What produced the TCR beta libraries was three nested multiplex PCR rounds using slightly modified ARM-PCR. TRBV1-TRBV30 forward primers paired with a C-beta reverse primer were used in the first two PCR rounds, which ran roughly 10 cycles each. TCRdb reprocessed the multiplex PCR reads with MiXCR, giving one entry per CDR3 protein. The data show some 200,000 distinct CDR3 sequences, around 60% seen once. Study-wide results and caveats: Blood trailed tumors significantly in top-250-clone fraction (p = 0.039).

Looked up from germline, CDR1 is SGHNT and CDR2 is YENEEA. The CDR3 totals 13 residues. Germline DNA was also extracted, with blood RNA taken from unsorted whole blood. The clonotype comes from a woman aged 55-75 years with primary liver carcinoma and hepatitis B virus infection. The rearrangement links TRBV11-3 to TRBJ1-1; no reliable D call. Sequencing input: peripheral blood. The CDR3 DNA sequence: TGTGCCAGCAGCAGTTCACCGGCCACTGAAGTTTTCTTT. Its translation: CASSSSPATEVFF.